This T cell receptor (beta chain) was captured by sequencing in a study of beta chain features in type 1 diabetes. Study-wide findings and caveats: Junctions at VDJ sites from type 1 diabetes patients had fewer insertions and more deletions.

Germline V lookup: CDR1 LNHNV, CDR2 YYDKDF (reference sequence). The CDR3 runs to 14 residues. The V end lost 2 bases, the J end lost 3 bases, and 10 bases lay between the germline ends. In its sample, this clone was seen a few times. Its antigen is as yet unknown. Expressed TCRB transcripts were sequenced because the entire RNA isolate underwent reverse transcription. Produced via immunoSEQ multiplex PCR; TCRdb's table is partial and in-frame only. The table has fewer than 150,000 clones, 6.9% seen once. The gene calls are TRBV15 and TRBJ1-1; the D is unclear. The TCR originated in a woman under 40 in good health. Material for sequencing was central memory CD4+ T cells from blood. CDR3 in DNA: TGTGCCACCAGCAGAAGTGCTGCGGACACTGAAGCTTTCTTT. Translating it yields CATSRSAADTEAFF.